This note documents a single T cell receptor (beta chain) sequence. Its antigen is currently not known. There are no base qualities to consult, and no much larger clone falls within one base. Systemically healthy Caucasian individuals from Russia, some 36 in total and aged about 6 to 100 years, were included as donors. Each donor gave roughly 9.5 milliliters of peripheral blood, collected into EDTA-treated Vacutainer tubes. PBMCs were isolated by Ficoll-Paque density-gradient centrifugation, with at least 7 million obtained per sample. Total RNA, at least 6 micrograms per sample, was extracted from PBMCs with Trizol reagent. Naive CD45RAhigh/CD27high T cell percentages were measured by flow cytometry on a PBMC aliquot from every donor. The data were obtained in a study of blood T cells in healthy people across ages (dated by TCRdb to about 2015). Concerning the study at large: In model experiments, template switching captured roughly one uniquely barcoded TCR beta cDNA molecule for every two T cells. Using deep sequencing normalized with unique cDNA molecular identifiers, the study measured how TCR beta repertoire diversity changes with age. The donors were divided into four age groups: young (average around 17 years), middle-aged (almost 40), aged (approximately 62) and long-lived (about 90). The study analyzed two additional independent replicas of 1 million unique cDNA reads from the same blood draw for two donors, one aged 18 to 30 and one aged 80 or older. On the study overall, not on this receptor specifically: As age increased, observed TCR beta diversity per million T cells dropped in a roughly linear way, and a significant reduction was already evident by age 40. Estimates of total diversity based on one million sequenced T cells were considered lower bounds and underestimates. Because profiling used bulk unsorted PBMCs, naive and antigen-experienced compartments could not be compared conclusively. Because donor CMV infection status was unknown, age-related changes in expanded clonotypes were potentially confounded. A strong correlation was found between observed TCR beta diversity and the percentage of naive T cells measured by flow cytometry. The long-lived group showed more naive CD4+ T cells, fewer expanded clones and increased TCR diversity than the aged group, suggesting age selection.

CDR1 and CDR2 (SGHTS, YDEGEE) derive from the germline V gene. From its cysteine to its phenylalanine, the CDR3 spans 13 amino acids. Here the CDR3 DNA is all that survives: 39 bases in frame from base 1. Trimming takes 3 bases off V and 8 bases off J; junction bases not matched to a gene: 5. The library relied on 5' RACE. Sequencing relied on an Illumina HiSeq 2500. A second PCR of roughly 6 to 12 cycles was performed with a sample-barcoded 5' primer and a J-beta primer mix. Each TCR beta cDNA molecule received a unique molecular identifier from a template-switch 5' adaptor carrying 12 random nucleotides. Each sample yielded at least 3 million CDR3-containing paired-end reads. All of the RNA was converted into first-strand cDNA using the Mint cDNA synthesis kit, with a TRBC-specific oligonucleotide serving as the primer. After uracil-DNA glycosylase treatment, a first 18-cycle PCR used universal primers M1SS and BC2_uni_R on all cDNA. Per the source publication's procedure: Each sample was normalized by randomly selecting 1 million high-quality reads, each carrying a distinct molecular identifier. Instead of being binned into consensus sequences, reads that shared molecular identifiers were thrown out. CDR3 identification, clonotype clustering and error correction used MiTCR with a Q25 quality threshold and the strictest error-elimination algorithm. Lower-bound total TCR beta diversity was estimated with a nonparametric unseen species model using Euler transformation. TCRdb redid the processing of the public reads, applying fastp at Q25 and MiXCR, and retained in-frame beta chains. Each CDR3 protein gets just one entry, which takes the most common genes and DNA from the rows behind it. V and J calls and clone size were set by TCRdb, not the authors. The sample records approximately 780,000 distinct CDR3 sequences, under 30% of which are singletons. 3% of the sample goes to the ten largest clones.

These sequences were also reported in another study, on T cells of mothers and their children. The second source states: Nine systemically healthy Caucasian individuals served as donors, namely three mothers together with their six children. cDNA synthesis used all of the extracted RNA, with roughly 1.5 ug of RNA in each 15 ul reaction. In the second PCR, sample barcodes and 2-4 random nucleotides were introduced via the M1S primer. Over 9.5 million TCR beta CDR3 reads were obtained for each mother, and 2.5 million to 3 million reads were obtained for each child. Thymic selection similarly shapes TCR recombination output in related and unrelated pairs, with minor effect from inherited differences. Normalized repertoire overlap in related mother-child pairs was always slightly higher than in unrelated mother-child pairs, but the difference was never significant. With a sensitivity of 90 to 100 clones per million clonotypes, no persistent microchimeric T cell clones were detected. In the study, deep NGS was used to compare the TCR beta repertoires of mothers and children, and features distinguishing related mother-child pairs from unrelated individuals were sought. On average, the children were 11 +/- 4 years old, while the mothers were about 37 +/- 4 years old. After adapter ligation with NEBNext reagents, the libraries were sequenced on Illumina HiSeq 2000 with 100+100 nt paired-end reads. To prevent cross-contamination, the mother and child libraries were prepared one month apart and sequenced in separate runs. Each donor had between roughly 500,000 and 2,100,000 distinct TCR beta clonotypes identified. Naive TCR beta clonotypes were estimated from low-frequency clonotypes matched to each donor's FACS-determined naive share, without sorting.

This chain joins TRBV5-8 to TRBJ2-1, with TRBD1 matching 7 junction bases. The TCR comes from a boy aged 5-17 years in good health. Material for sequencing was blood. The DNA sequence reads TGTGCCAGCAGCTACGAGGGGGCGGATGAGCAGTTCTTC. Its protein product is CASSYEGADEQFF. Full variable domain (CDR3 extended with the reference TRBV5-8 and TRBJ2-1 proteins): EAGVTQSPTHLIKTRGQQATLRCSPISGHTSVYWYQQALGLGLQFLLWYDEGEERNRGNFPPRFSGRQFPNYSSELNVNALELEDSALYLCASSYEGADEQFFGPGTRLTVL.